One and the same sample provided the 23 T cell receptor beta chains below, sequenced in a study of blood T cell repertoires in COVID-19. TCRdb's copy holds only in-frame clones and misses some; the assay was immunoSEQ multiplex PCR. The data show under 250,000 clones, roughly four fifths seen once. Sequenced sample: PBMCs or T cells enriched from blood (not recorded which). All receptors come from a woman aged 40 to 50 with acute COVID-19.

This clone appeared a single time. V and J are TRBV30 and TRBJ1-1, with D uncertain. The CDR3 runs 12 residues. V gave up 1 base and J gave up 8 bases, with 11 bases separating them. Germline CDR1 and CDR2: GTSNPN and SVGIG (reference sequence). CDR3 sequence reads: CAWSAATLEAFF. In DNA form, the CDR3 reads TGTGCCTGGAGTGCCGCCACCCTAGAAGCTTTCTTT.

This clone was counted once. The chain recombines TRBV6-5 with TRBJ2-5; no clear D gene. V lost 2 bases to trimming and J lost 5 bases, with 12 bases between them. Germline V gene data show CDR1 as MNHEY and CDR2 as SVGAGI. This CDR3 is 14 amino acids long. CDR3 protein: CASSYQDGRETQYF. DNA for the CDR3: TGTGCCAGCAGTTACCAGGATGGAAGGGAGACCCAGTACTTC.

The chain recombines TRBV4-2 with TRBJ1-2; possibly TRBD1 for D (5 bases). The CDR3 covers 16 residues. Trimming shortened V by 3 bases and J by 0 bases, and 14 bases separated the two germline ends. CDR1 LGHNA and CDR2 YNFKEQ come from the germline V gene. CDR3 protein: CASSQRDGPTNYGYTF. CDR3 nucleotides: TGTGCCAGCAGCCAGCGGGACGGCCCCACTAACTATGGCTACACCTTC.

The J gene is TRBJ2-1, the V gene TRBV7-3, with 10 nucleotides matching TRBD2. From germline, CDR1 is SGHTA and CDR2 FQGTGA. The CDR3 is 17 residues long. V was pared by 5 bases and J by 3 bases, with 10 bases of the junction left unmatched. The CDR3 DNA is TGTGCCAGCAGCCCGAATCCTAGCGGGAGTGACTACAATGAGCAGTTCTTC. Its translation is CASSPNPSGSDYNEQFF.

The chain links TRBV10-3 to TRBJ2-7, with D possibly matching TRBD2 (6 bases). CDR1 ENHRY and CDR2 SYGVKD come from the germline V gene. CDR3 size: 14 residues. Between the trimmed V and J ends, which lost 7 bases and 0 bases, there was a span of 13 bases. This chain's CDR3 is CAINGAGSSYEQYF. The CDR3 DNA follows: TGTGCCATCAATGGGGCCGGGAGCTCCTACGAGCAGTACTTC.

The chain links TRBV12-3 or TRBV12-4 to TRBJ2-7; 8 nucleotides align to TRBD1. V was clipped by 7 bases and J by 4 bases; unmatched bases: 3. The CDR3 is made up of 12 amino acids. CDR3 bases: TGTGCCAGCACCGACAGGGGATACGAGCAGTACTTC. This encodes CASTDRGYEQYF.

V and J are TRBV25-1 and TRBJ2-1; no reliable D call. The CDR3 spans 16 residues. Germline assignment: CDR1 MGHDK and CDR2 SYGVNS. V shed 4 bases and J shed 1 base, with 14 bases lying between them. This CDR3 reads CASSGPQVKSYNEQFF. Here the CDR3 DNA reads TGTGCCAGCAGTGGCCCCCAGGTTAAGTCCTACAATGAGCAGTTCTTC.

J is TRBJ1-1 and V is TRBV2; D gene uncertain. Germline CDR1 SNHLY, CDR2 FYNNEI. This CDR3 has 10 amino acids. With 6 bases removed from V and 6 bases from J, the gap between germline ends came to 5 bases. The CDR3 coding sequence is TGTGCCAGCAGACGAGCTGAAGCTTTCTTT. It yields the protein CASRRAEAFF.

This chain links TRBV7-6 with TRBJ2-1, with D perhaps TRBD2 (5 bases). CDR1 SGHVS and CDR2 FNYEAQ come from the germline V gene. The CDR3 has 15 amino acids. Trimming shortened V by 0 bases and J by 2 bases, and 8 bases separated the two germline ends. This CDR3 is CASSLAGAAYNEQFF. The CDR3 DNA is TGTGCCAGCAGCTTAGCGGGAGCGGCCTACAATGAGCAGTTCTTC.

The CDR3 is CASSDKGQGTSYRFRTFDEQFF. The CDR3 DNA reads TGTGCCAGCAGTGATAAGGGACAGGGTACATCTTACCGTTTTCGTACCTTTGACGAGCAGTTCTTC. J is TRBJ2-1 and V is TRBV2, with 9 bases that match TRBD1. After removal of 3 bases from V and 10 bases from J, the junction contained 31 bases not matched to a gene. Germline V gene lookup returns CDR1 SNHLY and CDR2 FYNNEI. This CDR3 comprises 22 residues. Full variable domain (remainder filled in from reference TRBV2 and TRBJ2-1): EPEVTQTPSHQVTQMGQEVILRCVPISNHLYFYWYRQILGQKVEFLVSFYNNEISEKSEIFDDQFSVERPDGSNFTLKIRSTKLEDSAMYFCASSDKGQGTSYRFRTFDEQFFGPGTRLTVL.

The V call is TRBV4-3, the J call TRBJ1-1; 11 positions match TRBD1. After removal of 5 bases from V and 4 bases from J, the junction contained 6 bases not matched to a gene. The CDR3 runs 15 residues. Germline CDR1 and CDR2: LGHNA and YSLEER. The CDR3 loop reads CASSRTGTGGTEAFF. Here the CDR3 DNA reads TGCGCCAGCAGCAGGACCGGGACAGGGGGCACTGAAGCTTTCTTT.

The rearrangement links TRBV24-1 to TRBJ1-1; D not certain. The V end was cut by 7 bases, the J end by 3 bases, with 14 bases between. Germline CDR1 is KGHDR and CDR2 is SFDVKD. CDR3 length equals 14 residues. The CDR3 region has the DNA TGTGCCACCAGGGGGAGGGTCTCCGACACTGAAGCTTTCTTT. Its protein is CATRGRVSDTEAFF.

This sequence joins TRBV5-1 and TRBJ2-7; D is possibly TRBD2 (6 bases). Germline CDR1 SGHRS, CDR2 YFSETQ. The CDR3 loop spans 13 amino acids. Trimming took off 4 bases at V and 6 bases at J, with 14 bases between the two ends. CDR3 nucleotides: TGCGCCAGCAGCACACGACTAGGTTCCGAGCAGTACTTC. As protein: CASSTRLGSEQYF.

J is TRBJ1-1 and V is TRBV28; 9 bases agree with TRBD1. Germline CDR1 MDHEN, CDR2 SYDVKM. The V and J ends lost 2 bases and 2 bases, in that order; junction bases with no gene match: 3. The CDR3 runs to 15 residues. This chain's CDR3 is CASSLGTGTNTEAFF. DNA of the CDR3: TGTGCCAGCAGTTTAGGGACAGGGACTAACACTGAAGCTTTCTTT.

V is TRBV7-6 and J is TRBJ2-2; possibly TRBD2 for D (6 bases). With 4 bases removed from V and 4 bases from J, the gap between germline ends came to 16 bases. Germline V gives CDR1 SGHVS, CDR2 FNYEAQ. The CDR3 has 16 residues. The CDR3 here is CASSSRGRGITGELFF. Here the CDR3 DNA reads TGTGCCAGCAGCTCGCGGGGTCGCGGTATCACCGGGGAGCTGTTTTTT.

The rearrangement links TRBV15 to TRBJ1-2; D ambiguous. Germline lookup yields CDR1 LNHNV and CDR2 YYDKDF (reference sequence). The CDR3 runs to 13 residues. V was cut by 3 bases and J by 2 bases, with 7 bases left in between. The CDR3: CATSSTVNYGYTF. The CDR3 DNA is TGTGCCACCAGCAGCACAGTCAACTATGGCTACACCTTC.

J is TRBJ2-7 and V is TRBV4-2; D possibly corresponds to TRBD2 (6 bases). The CDR3 is 12 residues long. Germline CDR1 and CDR2: LGHNA and YNFKEQ. Trimming removed 6 bases at V and 3 bases at J, with 9 bases between. CDR3 nucleotide sequence: TGTGCCAGCAGAGGGACTGACTACGAGCAGTACTTC. Encoded protein: CASRGTDYEQYF.

The V and J genes are TRBV5-6 and TRBJ2-3; 9 bases agree with TRBD2. The germline CDR1 and CDR2 sequences are SGHDT and YYEEEE. The junction had 6 bases not matched to a gene; V was cut back by 0 bases and J by 7 bases. This CDR3 comprises 15 residues. The CDR3 coding sequence is TGTGCCAGCAGCTTGGTTAGCGGGGGAGCAAATACGCAGTATTTT. This codes for CASSLVSGGANTQYF.

The V call is TRBV5-1, the J call TRBJ2-5, with D possibly matching TRBD2 (5 bases). The V gene's germline CDR1 is SGHRS and CDR2 YFSETQ. V shed 0 bases and J shed 2 bases, with 8 bases lying between them. The CDR3 spans 14 residues. CDR3 DNA sequence: TGCGCCAGCAGCTTGGGTCGGGATCAAGAGACCCAGTACTTC. Its translation: CASSLGRDQETQYF. The variable domain in full, with the rest retrieved from reference TRBV5-1 and TRBJ2-5, is KAGVTQTPRYLIKTRGQQVTLSCSPISGHRSVSWYQQTPGQGLQFLFEYFSETQRNKGNFPGRFSGRQFSNSRSEMNVSTLELGDSALYLCASSLGRDQETQYFGPGTRLLVL.

About this clone: The same CDR3 is also encoded by other DNA sequences in this sample. This chain uses TRBV18 with TRBJ1-2, with TRBD1 as a possible D gene (6 bases). From germline, CDR1 is KGHSH and CDR2 LQKENI. This CDR3 has 15 residues. Deletions cut 3 bases from V and 1 base from J, with 12 bases between. The CDR3 region is CASSPTGQLNYGYTF. Written as DNA, the CDR3 is TGTGCCAGCTCACCGACTGGACAGCTTAACTATGGCTACACCTTC.

This clone was recorded a few times. This chain links TRBV6-6 with TRBJ1-1; TRBD1 might be the D (5 bases). V lost 5 bases, J lost 5 bases, and 24 bases lay in between. The CDR3 totals 17 residues. Germline V gene data show CDR1 as MNHNY and CDR2 as SVGAGI (reference sequence). CDR3 nucleotide sequence: TGTGCCAGCAGTCCTCGGGTGTCAGGGAGGAGGAGGACTGAAGCTTTCTTT. Encoded protein: CASSPRVSGRRRTEAFF.

The V call is TRBV7-9, the J call TRBJ1-2; 7 nucleotides align to TRBD1. The CDR3 totals 17 residues. Germline trimming cut 6 bases from V and 3 bases from J; bases unmatched to any gene: 16. Germline CDR1 SEHNR, CDR2 FQNEAQ (reference sequence). DNA for the CDR3: TGTGCCAGCAGTTTCCGTCGACAGGGTCTATTGGACTATGGCTACACCTTC. Translating it yields CASSFRRQGLLDYGYTF.

V is TRBV7-2 and J is TRBJ2-7; TRBD1 matches 8 bases. The V segment lost 5 bases and the J segment 3 bases; nucleotides outside the gene matches: 15. From germline, CDR1 is SGHTA and CDR2 FQGNSA. This CDR3 contains 17 residues. CDR3 DNA sequence: TGTGCCAGCAGCCTACGACGGTCGGACAGGGACGGCTACGAGCAGTACTTC. Its protein product is CASSLRRSDRDGYEQYF.